This T cell receptor beta chain was observed in a study of monozygotic twins with inflammatory bowel disease (dated by TCRdb to between 2018 and 2021). With regard to the full study: In total, 28 monozygotic twin pairs made up the full study: 19 Danish pairs, all IBD-discordant, plus nine German pairs, of which four were IBD-concordant and five were IBD-discordant. The search for disease-associated traits relied mainly on comparing IBD patients with their genetically identical healthy co-twins within discordant pairs. Each individual had, on average, about 151 000 unique TCRalpha sequences and 181 000 unique TCRbeta sequences available for analysis.

Details on this clonotype: The antigen it binds to is not known.

The CDR3 spans 13 residues, from the cysteine through the phenylalanine. DNA is not recorded here. CDR1 and CDR2 were assigned from the germline V gene (reference sequence) as SSHAT and FNYEAQ. From each donor, a roughly 2.3 ml peripheral blood sample was drawn into PAXgene tubes and stored at -80 degrees C. Without T cell sorting, total RNA was isolated from whole blood using the PAXgene blood miRNA kit on an automated QIAcube. Peripheral blood from monozygotic twin pairs who were concordant or discordant for inflammatory bowel disease underwent deep TCRalpha and TCRbeta repertoire profiling using unique molecular barcoding. Smoking habits were recorded for all twin pairs, and each individual was classified as a current, former or never smoker. Study-level results and caveats: Concordant and discordant twins showed no difference in repertoire similarity, possibly because of limited statistical power. No single strong signal or clonotype linked to IBD turned up in the results, so the idea that one exists was not supported. Because patients were on differing immunosuppressive treatments, the repertoires may have picked up extra background noise and inter-individual variability. Compared with healthy twins, IBD patients shared fewer clonotypes with other individuals, and the difference was most pronounced in patients with signs of disease activity. Different T cell subtypes could not be distinguished in the analysis. IBD patients had lower TCRbeta repertoire diversity, measured by the inverse Simpson index, than their healthy co-twins.

The library was produced with 5' RACE. For each TCR library, 3,000 to 3,500 ng of total RNA was used. For each sample, cDNA synthesis was carried out in eight separate reactions using SMARTScribe reverse transcriptase. During cDNA synthesis, template switching introduced unique molecular identifiers that contained a 6-nucleotide sample barcode. Amplification of TCRalpha and TCRbeta cDNA involved two nested PCRs of about 15 and 9 cycles, and each PCR was followed by bead purification. Before amplification, cDNA was treated with uracil DNA-glycosylase and purified using the QIAquick PCR purification kit. The second PCR added Illumina TruSeq-compatible adapters along with sample-specific barcodes. TapeStation and Qubit were used to check library quality and concentration, and 5 ng of each library went into the pool. Sequencing of the pooled libraries was done on an Illumina HiSeq2500 single-index Rapid Run using custom sequencing primers and 2 x 100 bp reads. Processing in the source paper ran as follows. MiGEC version 1.2.6 was used for UMI-based consensus assembly, which corrected PCR and sequencing errors. MiXCR version 2.1.1 was used for V(D)J alignment, clonotype assembly and CDR3 extraction. To normalise gene usage, clonotype sharing and MAIT/NKT TCR abundance, the top 1000, 10 000 and 20 000 clonotypes in each sample were analysed. After downsampling to 27 000 UMIs, diversity was calculated as the inverse Simpson index using the vegan R package. Paired Mann-Whitney U tests were applied to discordant twin pairs, and Benjamini-Hochberg correction was used for multiple testing. Following TCRdb reprocessing, every CDR3 protein sequence forms one entry, and DNA is not provided. None of the V and J calls come from the authors' own analysis; TCRdb made them. This sample's listing comprises approximately 400,000 distinct CDR3 sequences. The ten largest clones represent less than 2.5% of the sample.

The receptor was derived from a human donor with ulcerative colitis or Crohn's disease, or a healthy co-twin of an affected twin (not recorded which). The chain was built from TRBV7-7 and TRBJ2-1. Sequencing was performed on blood. CDR3 region: CASSLGFLKEQFF.